This T cell receptor beta chain was found in a study of T cell responses to AZD1222 COVID-19 vaccine. Sequencing used immunoSEQ multiplex PCR; TCRdb keeps in-frame clones, though not all of them. Among tens of thousands of clones listed, approximately 83% were seen once. The length of the CDR3 is 13 residues. Trimming stripped 5 bases from V and 5 bases from J, with 9 bases between. J is TRBJ2-2 and V is TRBV12-3 or TRBV12-4; unclear D gene. This receptor was identified in an adult in good health. The sample consisted of peripheral blood, taken on day 0 of AZD1222 vaccination. The CDR3 nucleotides are TGTGCCAGCAGTGCGAAGCGAACCGGGGAGCTGTTTTTT. This sequence encodes CASSAKRTGELFF.